Following are 30 T cell receptor beta chains from one sample sequenced in a study of identical twins. One entry per CDR3 protein, called by TCRdb with MiXCR from the 5' RACE reads. Among around 670,000 distinct CDR3 sequences, roughly 6% were seen once, and the ten largest hold roughly 2%. The source material was naive T cells sorted from blood. Receptors were obtained from a man aged 18-30 years in good health.

This clonotype came up many times. This sequence joins TRBV6-1 and TRBJ1-1; 8 nucleotides agree with TRBD1. Losses at the gene ends were 6 bases for V and 5 bases for J; bases not matched to a gene: 11. The CDR3 spans 15 residues. In germline, CDR1 is MNHNS, CDR2 SASEGT. The CDR3 loop reads CASRPTWTGRTEAFF. CDR3 bases: TGTGCCAGCAGACCCACCTGGACAGGGCGGACTGAAGCTTTCTTT.

This clonotype was counted at least ten times. The V gene is TRBV12-3 or TRBV12-4, the J gene TRBJ2-1; 7 bases align to TRBD2. J lost 4 bases, V lost 3 bases, and 3 bases had no gene match. The CDR3 sequence is 14 residues long. The CDR3 nucleotides read TGTGCCAGCAGTTTGGCTAGCGGTTACAATGAGCAGTTCTTC. It yields the protein CASSLASGYNEQFF.

This clonotype was seen many times. V is TRBV24-1 and J is TRBJ2-2; D perhaps matches TRBD2 (5 bases). CDR3 length: 13 amino acids. Per the germline V gene, CDR1 is KGHDR and CDR2 is SFDVKD. V gave up 4 bases and J gave up 5 bases, with 7 bases separating them. The chain's CDR3 is CATSERATGELFF. The CDR3 bases are TGTGCCACCAGTGAGCGGGCGACCGGGGAGCTGTTTTTT.

The chain couples TRBV10-3 to TRBJ2-3; D remains unclear. Per germline, CDR1 ENHRY and CDR2 SYGVKD. This CDR3 contains 13 residues. Trimming removed 11 bases from V and 6 bases from J, with 18 bases in between. Written as DNA, the CDR3 is TGTGCCTCCCGAAACACCGGGTCGGATACGCAGTATTTT. It yields the protein CASRNTGSDTQYF.

This clonotype showed up many times. The chain uses TRBV12-3 or TRBV12-4 and TRBJ2-1; 7 positions match TRBD2. The V segment lost 5 bases and the J segment 15 bases; nucleotides outside the gene matches: 10. This CDR3 has 12 amino acids. DNA of the CDR3: TGTGCCAGCAGTCCACTCAGCGGGATTAGGTTCTTC. It is translated as CASSPLSGIRFF.

This clonotype was recorded at least ten times. This chain connects TRBV5-1 to TRBJ1-5; 7 bases align to TRBD1. The ends lost 5 bases at V and 4 bases at J; junction bases unmatched: 9. The CDR3 runs 15 residues. The germline CDR1 and CDR2 sequences are SGHRS and YFSETQ. CDR3 region: CASRPTGFGNQPQHF. CDR3 bases: TGCGCCAGCAGACCGACAGGGTTTGGGAATCAGCCCCAGCATTTT.

J is TRBJ2-5 and V is TRBV21-1; the DNA was not used to check the table's D call, TRBD1. TRBV21-1 is tagged as a pseudogene. The CDR3 runs to 16 residues. The DNA of the CDR3 is TGTGCCAGCAGCAAAAACTGGGGGTTCCACCAAGAGACCCAGTACTTC. Amino acid sequence: CASSKNWGFHQETQYF.

V and J are TRBV4-2 and TRBJ1-1; TRBD1 might be the D (6 bases). Trimming pared 1 base from V and 1 base from J, leaving 16 bases between. The CDR3 runs to 17 residues. Germline CDR1 LGHNA, CDR2 YNFKEQ. As DNA, the CDR3 is TGTGCCAGCAGCCAAGTAGCGTACGGGGGCCGGAACACTGAAGCTTTCTTT. Amino acids: CASSQVAYGGRNTEAFF.

The chain combines TRBV25-1 with TRBJ2-7, with a tentative D call TRBD1 (6 bases). Germline lookup yields CDR1 MGHDK and CDR2 SYGVNS. CDR3 length: 12 residues. With 6 bases removed from V and 5 bases from J, the gap between germline ends came to 11 bases. The CDR3 nucleotides are TGTGCCAGCAGCGCTCAGGGGAACGAGCAGTACTTC. Translated: CASSAQGNEQYF.

The chain carries TRBV20-1 and TRBJ1-1; 8 bases match TRBD1. CDR1 is DFQATT and CDR2 is SNEGSKA in the germline V gene (reference sequence). CDR3 length equals 15 residues. With 6 bases clipped from V and 4 bases from J, the junction kept 13 bases outside the gene matches. The CDR3 coding sequence is TGCAGTGCCGGCCCTTCGACAGGGGAGGTCACTGAAGCTTTCTTT. Translated: CSAGPSTGEVTEAFF.

This clonotype was detected a few times. V is TRBV29-1 and J is TRBJ2-6; D is unclear. CDR1 is SQVTM, CDR2 ANQGSEA, per germline. V gave up 2 bases and J gave up 2 bases, with 10 bases separating them. CDR3 length: 15 amino acids. The CDR3 spells CSVESRGTGANVLTF. The CDR3 nucleotides are TGCAGCGTTGAAAGTCGTGGAACTGGGGCCAACGTCCTGACTTTC.

A few counts support this clonotype. The chain employs TRBV6-2 or TRBV6-3 and TRBJ2-1, with 8 bases fitting TRBD2. The V and J ends lost 2 bases and 4 bases, in that order; junction bases with no gene match: 7. The CDR3 totals 16 residues. Germline CDR1 MNHEY, CDR2 SVGEGT. CDR3 residues: CASSYTGTSVYNEQFF. The CDR3 DNA reads TGTGCCAGCAGTTACACCGGGACTAGTGTGTACAATGAGCAGTTCTTC.

This clonotype was recorded many times. The gene calls are TRBV20-1 and TRBJ2-2; 9 bases are a match to TRBD1. Trimming at V came to 2 bases and at J to 8 bases, leaving 9 bases not matched to a gene. The CDR3 is 15 residues long. Germline V gene data show CDR1 as DFQATT and CDR2 as SNEGSKA (reference sequence). The CDR3 DNA reads TGCAGTGCTAGACACCGGGACAGGGCATTTGGGGAGCTGTTTTTT. Amino acid sequence: CSARHRDRAFGELFF.

This chain links TRBV11-3 with TRBJ2-1; D gene uncertain. This CDR3 is 15 amino acids long. The ends were cut back, 5 bases at V and 3 bases at J, with 14 bases in the middle. CDR1 SGHNT and CDR2 YENEEA come from the germline V gene. CDR3 bases: TGTGCCAGCAGCCCAAAGACAATTTTCTACAATGAGCAGTTCTTC. Protein product: CASSPKTIFYNEQFF.

The table lists this clonotype with many counts. The genes are TRBV12-3 or TRBV12-4 and TRBJ2-7; D perhaps matches TRBD1 (6 bases). V lost 3 bases and J lost 0, with 12 bases in between. The CDR3 has 15 amino acids. In DNA form, the CDR3 reads TGTGCCAGCAGTTTTCGACAGGTTAGCTCCTACGAGCAGTACTTC. Residues: CASSFRQVSSYEQYF.

This clonotype has a handful of counts. The DNA for the CDR3 is TGTGCCAGCAGCCAAGAAGCGGGACAGCTTGGCGAGCAGTACTTC. Translated, it gives CASSQEAGQLGEQYF. V and J are TRBV4-2 and TRBJ2-7, with D perhaps assigned TRBD1 or TRBD2 (7 bases each). CDR3 length equals 15 residues. Germline lookup yields CDR1 LGHNA and CDR2 YNFKEQ. The ends were cut back, 0 bases at V and 6 bases at J, with 15 bases in the middle.

This clonotype was counted at least ten times. The rearrangement uses TRBV12-3 or TRBV12-4 and TRBJ2-1; D possibly uses TRBD1 or TRBD2 (5 bases each). The CDR3 spans 12 residues. Trimming cost V 5 bases and J 15 bases, with 17 bases left between them. CDR3 sequence: CASSTGTPGRFF. Written as DNA, the CDR3 is TGTGCCAGCAGTACCGGTACGCCGGGGCGGTTCTTC.

This clonotype was counted between two and nine times. The rearrangement joins TRBV4-2 to TRBJ2-5; possible D gene TRBD2, 6 bases. The CDR3 sequence is 17 residues long. Deletions cut 3 bases from V and 4 bases from J, with 21 bases between. From germline, CDR1 is LGHNA and CDR2 YNFKEQ. The CDR3 reads CASSQLPSEGGAETQYF. The CDR3 DNA follows: TGTGCCAGCAGCCAGCTCCCCAGTGAGGGAGGAGCAGAGACCCAGTACTTC.

This clonotype was recorded many times. The V call is TRBV6-5, the J call TRBJ1-1, with 7 bases identical to TRBD1. The CDR3 loop spans 14 amino acids. The ends lost 4 bases at V and 3 bases at J; junction bases unmatched: 5. The germline CDR1 and CDR2 sequences are MNHEY and SVGAGI. The CDR3 sequence: CASSFYRGHTEAFF. The CDR3, as DNA: TGTGCCAGCAGTTTTTACAGGGGACACACTGAAGCTTTCTTT.

This clonotype was seen repeatedly, ten times or more. V gene TRBV5-1 combines with J gene TRBJ1-1; D ambiguous. CDR3 length: 12 residues. Germline V gene data show CDR1 as SGHRS and CDR2 as YFSETQ. Trimming pared 0 bases from V and 8 bases from J, leaving 8 bases between. CDR3 sequence reads: CASSLDRTEAFF. The CDR3 DNA reads TGCGCCAGCAGCTTGGATCGGACCGAAGCTTTCTTT.

In its sample, this clonotype was seen many times. The chain joins TRBV10-2 to TRBJ1-5; D perhaps matches TRBD1 (6 bases). V was trimmed by 2 bases and J by 9 bases, leaving 17 bases between them. There are 15 residues in the CDR3. Germline CDR1 WSHSY, CDR2 SAAADI. The CDR3 DNA sequence: TGCGCCAGCAGTGAGAGGCAGGGGCTAATCATGCCCCAGCATTTT. This sequence encodes CASSERQGLIMPQHF.

The chain recombines TRBV2 with TRBJ2-4; D remains ambiguous. The CDR3 extends over 13 amino acids. The germline V and J ends were trimmed by 5 bases and 3 bases, with 8 bases remaining between them. CDR1 and CDR2 (germline): SNHLY, FYNNEI. CDR3 protein: CASSSIVKNIQYF. In DNA, the CDR3 is TGTGCCAGCAGTTCTATAGTCAAAAACATTCAGTACTTC.

This clonotype was observed a handful of times. The gene calls are TRBV10-3 and TRBJ2-2; D is uncertain. This CDR3 is 12 amino acids long. Germline V gives CDR1 ENHRY, CDR2 SYGVKD. V dropped 11 bases and J dropped 1 base, with 8 bases sitting between them. The CDR3 loop reads CAGRQNTGELFF. The CDR3 DNA reads TGTGCCGGCAGACAGAACACCGGGGAGCTGTTTTTT.

This clonotype has at least ten counts. The chain employs TRBV28 and TRBJ1-2; D call uncertain. The ends were cut back, 3 bases at V and 4 bases at J, with 6 bases in the middle. Germline CDR1 and CDR2: MDHEN and SYDVKM. The CDR3 contains 12 residues. The CDR3 here is CASSFKFYGYTF. The DNA for the CDR3 is TGTGCCAGCAGTTTTAAGTTCTATGGCTACACCTTC.

This clonotype was counted between two and nine times. The chain employs TRBV12-3 or TRBV12-4 and TRBJ2-1; 11 bases map to TRBD2. Unmatched junction bases numbered 6, after V lost 4 bases and J lost 1 base. The CDR3 spans 17 residues. The CDR3 DNA follows: TGTGCCAGCAGTTCTCTAGCGGGAGGTGTGTCCTACAATGAGCAGTTCTTC. It yields the protein CASSSLAGGVSYNEQFF.

This clonotype has only a few counts. The chain couples TRBV6-1 to TRBJ2-7, with D hard to call. With 3 bases removed from V and 2 bases from J, the gap between germline ends came to 8 bases. The V gene's germline CDR1 is MNHNS and CDR2 SASEGT. This CDR3 has 13 amino acids. DNA of the CDR3: TGTGCCAGCAGTGACTGGGTCCCCTACGAGCAGTACGTC. Its protein is CASSDWVPYEQYV.

This chain joins TRBV4-2 and TRBJ2-3, with 8 nucleotides matching TRBD2. V lost 0 bases to trimming and J lost 0 bases; unmatched junction nucleotides: 5. The CDR3 consists of 17 residues. Per germline, CDR1 LGHNA and CDR2 YNFKEQ. The CDR3 region has the DNA TGTGCCAGCAGCCAAGAGTCCCCTAGCGGGAGCACAGATACGCAGTATTTT. It encodes CASSQESPSGSTDTQYF.

The sample holds many counts of this clonotype. The chain carries TRBV9 and TRBJ2-1; D is possibly TRBD1 or TRBD2 (5 bases each). The ends were cut back, 2 bases at V and 6 bases at J, with 9 bases in the middle. The length of the CDR3 is 13 residues. Per germline, CDR1 SGDLS and CDR2 YYNGEE. The DNA for the CDR3 is TGTGCCAGCAGCGTCTGGGACCCCAATGAGCAGTTCTTC. As protein: CASSVWDPNEQFF.

This chain links TRBV6-1 with TRBJ1-3; D might be TRBD1 (6 bases). Trimming pared 6 bases from V and 3 bases from J, leaving 18 bases between. The germline V gene encodes CDR1 MNHNS and CDR2 SASEGT. The CDR3 consists of 16 residues. Here the CDR3 DNA reads TGTGCCAGCAGCAGGGGAGGGCTAGGATTTGGAAACACCATATATTTT. Amino acid sequence: CASSRGGLGFGNTIYF.

This chain joins TRBV7-9 and TRBJ2-5; 9 nucleotides match TRBD1. Germline CDR1 SEHNR, CDR2 FQNEAQ (reference sequence). The V gene end was trimmed by 1 base and the J gene end by 2 bases; junction bases not matched to a gene: 8. The CDR3 spans 17 residues. CDR3 coding DNA: TGTGCCAGCAGCTTAGGATACCGGACAGGGGAGCAAGAGACCCAGTACTTC. It translates to CASSLGYRTGEQETQYF.